A single T cell receptor beta chain is shown here with its context. Its antigen is not known. Profiled with immunoSEQ multiplex PCR; TCRdb holds only in-frame clones, not every one. The table has roughly 49,000 clones, 75% to 80% seen once. The entry originates in a study of OX40 agonist ivuxolimab in advanced cancers. Overall study context: Ivuxolimab was administered intravenously to patients at 0.01 to 10 mg/kg every 2 weeks. Findings of the study overall: Doses of 0.1 to 3.0 mg/kg were accompanied by clonal expansion of CD4+ and CD8+ blood T cells by week 6.

V was pared by 2 bases and J by 7 bases, with 4 bases of the junction left unmatched. The CDR3 runs to 14 residues. Germline-derived CDR1 and CDR2 are MNHEY and SMNVEV (reference sequence). The origin of this receptor is an adult with an advanced solid tumor such as melanoma, head and neck, liver or kidney cancer. The chain has TRBV27 and TRBJ1-5, with 8 bases identical to TRBD1. The sequences come from CD4+ or CD8+ T cells sorted from blood, collected in a trial of the OX40 agonist ivuxolimab. This CDR3 is CASSLVTGVQPQHF. DNA of the CDR3: TGTGCCAGCAGTTTAGTGACAGGGGTCCAGCCCCAGCATTTT.